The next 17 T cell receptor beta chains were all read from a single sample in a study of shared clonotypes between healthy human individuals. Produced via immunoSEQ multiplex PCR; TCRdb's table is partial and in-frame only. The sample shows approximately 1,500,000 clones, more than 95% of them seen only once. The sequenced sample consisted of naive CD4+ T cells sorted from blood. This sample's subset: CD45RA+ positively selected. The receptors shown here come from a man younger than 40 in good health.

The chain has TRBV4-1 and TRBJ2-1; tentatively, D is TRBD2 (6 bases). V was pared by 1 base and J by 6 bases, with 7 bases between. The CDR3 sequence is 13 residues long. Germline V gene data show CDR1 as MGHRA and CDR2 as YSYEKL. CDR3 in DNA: TGCGCCAGCAGCCAAGCCGGGGGCAATGAGCAGTTCTTC. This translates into CASSQAGGNEQFF.

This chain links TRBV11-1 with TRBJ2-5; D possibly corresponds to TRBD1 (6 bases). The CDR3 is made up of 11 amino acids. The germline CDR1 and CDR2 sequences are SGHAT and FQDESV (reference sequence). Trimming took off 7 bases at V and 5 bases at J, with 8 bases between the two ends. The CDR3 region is CASTQGETQYF. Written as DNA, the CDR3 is TGTGCCAGCACCCAGGGGGAGACCCAGTACTTC.

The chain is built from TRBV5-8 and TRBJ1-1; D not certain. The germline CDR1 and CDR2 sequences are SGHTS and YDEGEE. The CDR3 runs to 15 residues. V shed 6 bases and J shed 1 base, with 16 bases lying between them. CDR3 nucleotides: TGTGCCAGCACCCCCTGGGGAGGACGGAACACTGAAGCTTTCTTT. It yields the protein CASTPWGGRNTEAFF.

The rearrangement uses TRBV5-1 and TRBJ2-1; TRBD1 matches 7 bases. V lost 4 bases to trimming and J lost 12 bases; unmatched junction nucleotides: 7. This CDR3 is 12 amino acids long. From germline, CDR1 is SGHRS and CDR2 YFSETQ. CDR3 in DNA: TGCGCCAGCAGCGCAAACAGGGGAGTGCAGTTCTTC. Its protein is CASSANRGVQFF.

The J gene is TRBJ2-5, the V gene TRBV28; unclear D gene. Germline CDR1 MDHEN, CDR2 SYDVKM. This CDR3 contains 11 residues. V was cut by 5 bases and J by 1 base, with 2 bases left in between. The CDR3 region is CASSTQETQYF. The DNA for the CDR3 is TGTGCCAGCAGTACCCAAGAGACCCAGTACTTC.

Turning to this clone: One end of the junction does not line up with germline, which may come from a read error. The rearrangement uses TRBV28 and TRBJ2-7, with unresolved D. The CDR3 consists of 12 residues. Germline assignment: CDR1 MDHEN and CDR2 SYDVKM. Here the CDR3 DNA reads TGTGCCAGCAGCCGGACGTCCTCCGAGCAGTACTTC. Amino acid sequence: CASSRTSSEQYF.

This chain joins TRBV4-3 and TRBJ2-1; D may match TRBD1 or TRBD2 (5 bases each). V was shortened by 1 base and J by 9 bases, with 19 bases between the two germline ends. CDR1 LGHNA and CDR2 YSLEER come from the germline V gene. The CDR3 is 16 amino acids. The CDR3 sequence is CASSQGGPSVGSEQFF. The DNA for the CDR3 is TGCGCCAGCAGCCAAGGGGGACCCAGTGTGGGAAGTGAGCAGTTCTTC.

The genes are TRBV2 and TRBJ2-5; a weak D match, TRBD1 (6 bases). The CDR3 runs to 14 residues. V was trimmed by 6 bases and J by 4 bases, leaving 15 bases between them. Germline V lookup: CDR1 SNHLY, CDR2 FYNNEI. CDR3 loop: CASRELQGAETQYF. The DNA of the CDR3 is TGTGCCAGCAGGGAACTACAGGGTGCAGAGACCCAGTACTTC.

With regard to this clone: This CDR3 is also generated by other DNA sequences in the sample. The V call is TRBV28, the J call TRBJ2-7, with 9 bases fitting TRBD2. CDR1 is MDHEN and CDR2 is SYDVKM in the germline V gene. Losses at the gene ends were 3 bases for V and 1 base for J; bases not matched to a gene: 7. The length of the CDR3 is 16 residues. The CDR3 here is CASSFPAGGISYEQYF. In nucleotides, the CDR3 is TGTGCCAGCAGTTTTCCGGCGGGAGGGATTTCCTACGAGCAGTACTTC. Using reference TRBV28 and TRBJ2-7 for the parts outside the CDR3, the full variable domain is DVKVTQSSRYLVKRTGEKVFLECVQDMDHENMFWYRQDPGLGLRLIYFSYDVKMKEKGDIPEGYSVSREKKERFSLILESASTNQTSMYLCASSFPAGGISYEQYFGPGTRLTVT.

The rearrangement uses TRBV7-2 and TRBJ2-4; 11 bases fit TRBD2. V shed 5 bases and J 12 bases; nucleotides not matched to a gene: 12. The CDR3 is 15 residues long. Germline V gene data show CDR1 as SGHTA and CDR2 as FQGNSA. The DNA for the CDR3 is TGTGCCAGCAGCCCTCGGACTAGCGGGTCCCCCCCTCAGTACTTC. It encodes CASSPRTSGSPPQYF. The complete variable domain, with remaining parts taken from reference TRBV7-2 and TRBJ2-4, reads GAGVSQSPSNKVTEKGKDVELRCDPISGHTALYWYRQSLGQGLEFLIYFQGNSAPDKSGLPSDRFSAERTGGSVSTLTIQRTQQEDSAVYLCASSPRTSGSPPQYFGAGTRLSVL.

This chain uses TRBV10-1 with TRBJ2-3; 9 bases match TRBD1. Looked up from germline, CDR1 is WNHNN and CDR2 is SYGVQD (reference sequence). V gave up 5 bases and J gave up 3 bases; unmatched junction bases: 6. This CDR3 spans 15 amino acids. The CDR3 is CASSTRTGATDTQYF. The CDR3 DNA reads TGCGCCAGCAGTACCAGGACAGGGGCAACAGATACGCAGTATTTT.

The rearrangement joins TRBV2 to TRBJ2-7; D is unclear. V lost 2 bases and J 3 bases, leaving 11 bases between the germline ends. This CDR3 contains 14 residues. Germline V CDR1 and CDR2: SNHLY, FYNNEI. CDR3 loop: CASSEQGLSYEQYF. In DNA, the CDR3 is TGTGCCAGCAGTGAACAAGGGTTGAGCTACGAGCAGTACTTC.

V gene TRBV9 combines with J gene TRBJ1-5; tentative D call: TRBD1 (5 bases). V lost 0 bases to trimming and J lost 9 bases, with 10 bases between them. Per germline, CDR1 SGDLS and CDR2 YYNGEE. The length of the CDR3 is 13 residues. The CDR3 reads CASSVDSGAPQHF. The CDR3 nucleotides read TGTGCCAGCAGCGTAGACTCCGGGGCGCCCCAGCATTTT.

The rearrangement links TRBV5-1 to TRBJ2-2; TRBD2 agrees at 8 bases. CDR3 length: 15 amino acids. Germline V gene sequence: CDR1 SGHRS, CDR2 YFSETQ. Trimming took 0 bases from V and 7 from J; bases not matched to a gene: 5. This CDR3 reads CASSLGLALNGELFF. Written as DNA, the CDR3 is TGCGCCAGCAGCTTGGGACTAGCGTTAAACGGGGAGCTGTTTTTT.

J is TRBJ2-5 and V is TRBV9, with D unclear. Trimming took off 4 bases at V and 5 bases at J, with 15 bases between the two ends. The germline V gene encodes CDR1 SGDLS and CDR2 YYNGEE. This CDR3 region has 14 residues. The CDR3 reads CASSPGRVRETQYF. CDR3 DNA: TGTGCCAGCAGCCCCGGACGGGTCCGCGAGACCCAGTACTTC.

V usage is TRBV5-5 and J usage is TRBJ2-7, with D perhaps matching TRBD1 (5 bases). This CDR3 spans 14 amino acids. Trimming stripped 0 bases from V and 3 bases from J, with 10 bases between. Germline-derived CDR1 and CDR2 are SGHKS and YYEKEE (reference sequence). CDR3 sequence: CASSLGDRYYEQYF. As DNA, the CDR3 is TGTGCCAGCAGCTTGGGTGACAGATACTACGAGCAGTACTTC.

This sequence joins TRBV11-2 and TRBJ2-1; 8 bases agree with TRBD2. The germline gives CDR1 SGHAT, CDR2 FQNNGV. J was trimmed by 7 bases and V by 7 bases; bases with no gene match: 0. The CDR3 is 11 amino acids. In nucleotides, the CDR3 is TGTGCCAGCATAGCGGGAAATGAGCAGTTCTTC. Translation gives CASIAGNEQFF.